The 24 T cell receptor beta chains given below trace back to one sample, sequenced in a study of OX40 agonist ivuxolimab in advanced cancers. Repertoires were generated with immunoSEQ multiplex PCR, while TCRdb's copy carries only in-frame clones and drops some. Altogether some 71,000 clones are present, approximately 90% being singletons, with the ten largest covering more than 12%. The sequenced sample was CD4+ or CD8+ T cells sorted from blood, obtained in a trial of the OX40 agonist ivuxolimab. All receptors come from an adult with an advanced solid tumor such as melanoma, head and neck, liver or kidney cancer.

The rearrangement joins TRBV11-2 to TRBJ1-1; D not certain. The CDR3 has 13 residues. Trimming stripped 0 bases from V and 4 bases from J, with 6 bases between. Germline CDR1 reads SGHAT; CDR2 reads FQNNGV. The CDR3 region is CASSLEGGTEAFF. In DNA, the CDR3 is TGTGCCAGCAGCTTAGAGGGTGGCACTGAAGCTTTCTTT.

The rearrangement joins TRBV4-3 to TRBJ1-1; D remains unclear. Germline CDR1 LGHNA, CDR2 YSLEER. Trimming stripped 0 bases from V and 0 bases from J, with 14 bases between. The CDR3 is 17 amino acids. The CDR3 is CASSQDPAGRMNTEAFF. In DNA form, the CDR3 reads TGCGCCAGCAGCCAAGATCCAGCAGGTCGAATGAACACTGAAGCTTTCTTT.

V is TRBV28 and J is TRBJ2-2; D is unresolved. CDR1 is MDHEN and CDR2 is SYDVKM in the germline V gene. This CDR3 spans 14 amino acids. V was trimmed by 6 bases and J by 2 bases, leaving 10 bases between them. This CDR3 is CASSTFGNTGELFF. CDR3 DNA sequence: TGTGCCAGCAGCACCTTCGGTAACACCGGGGAGCTGTTTTTT.

The V call is TRBV4-3, the J call TRBJ2-7; 10 bases line up with TRBD2. J lost 5 bases, V lost 0 bases, and 7 bases had no gene match. The CDR3 consists of 16 residues. The germline V gene encodes CDR1 LGHNA and CDR2 YSLEER. In DNA form, the CDR3 reads TGCGCCAGCAGCCAAGATCCAGCGGGAGGGCCCGACGAGCAGTACTTC. It translates to CASSQDPAGGPDEQYF.

The rearrangement links TRBV4-1 to TRBJ2-2; a possible D gene is TRBD2 (5 bases). The CDR3 runs to 13 residues. Germline values: CDR1 MGHRA, CDR2 YSYEKL. V lost 1 base, J lost 6 bases, and 6 bases lay in between. This CDR3 reads CASSQVEAGELFF. CDR3 DNA sequence: TGCGCCAGCAGCCAAGTGGAGGCCGGGGAGCTGTTTTTT.

The gene calls are TRBV27 and TRBJ2-7; 10 bases fit TRBD2. The V segment lost 7 bases and the J segment 5 bases; nucleotides outside the gene matches: 17. Germline CDR1 and CDR2: MNHEY and SMNVEV (reference sequence). The CDR3 covers 17 residues. The CDR3 loop reads CASTLGGLAGANDEQYF. The CDR3 DNA reads TGTGCCAGCACCCTAGGGGGGCTAGCGGGAGCGAACGACGAGCAGTACTTC.

The rearrangement joins TRBV11-3 to TRBJ2-1; 10 bases line up with TRBD2. CDR3 length equals 16 residues. The germline V gene has CDR1 SGHNT and CDR2 YENEEA. J gave up 9 bases and V 0 bases, and 8 bases lay outside the gene matches. The CDR3 DNA sequence: TGTGCCAGCAGCTTAGACGAAGCGGGAGGGCCGGGTGAGCAGTTCTTC. Protein: CASSLDEAGGPGEQFF.

The table lists this clone with a count of one. The gene calls are TRBV27 and TRBJ1-5; no clear D. This CDR3 is 15 amino acids long. Trimming shortened V by 2 bases and J by 4 bases, and 12 bases separated the two germline ends. The germline V gene has CDR1 MNHEY and CDR2 SMNVEV (reference sequence). CDR3 sequence: CASSLSPLWNQPQHF. The CDR3 bases are TGTGCCAGCAGTTTAAGTCCCCTTTGGAATCAGCCCCAGCATTTT.

The DNA for the CDR3 is TGTGCCAGCAGCTTTGGGGGGCTCGAGCAGTACTTC. Amino acid sequence: CASSFGGLEQYF. The chain combines TRBV5-6 with TRBJ2-5; possibly TRBD1 or TRBD2 for D (6 bases each). The J call could be wrong; TRBJ2-7 is a better fit for the DNA end. Germline V gene sequence: CDR1 SGHDT, CDR2 YYEEEE. The CDR3 runs to 12 residues.

This clone appeared a few times. This chain links TRBV13 with TRBJ1-1; D unresolved. Germline V gene sequence: CDR1 PRHDT, CDR2 FYEKMQ (reference sequence). The CDR3 is 14 amino acids. V lost 0 bases and J 1 base, leaving 6 bases between the germline ends. The CDR3 reads CASSLGRKNTEAFF. The CDR3 coding sequence is TGTGCCAGCAGCTTAGGCCGGAAGAACACTGAAGCTTTCTTT.

The J gene is TRBJ2-3, the V gene TRBV7-9, with 9 bases identical to TRBD2. The J segment lost 2 bases and the V segment lost 4 bases, leaving 4 bases of the junction unmatched. CDR3 length: 15 residues. Per the germline V gene, CDR1 is SEHNR and CDR2 is FQNEAQ (reference sequence). Here the CDR3 reads CASSSIAGDTDTQYF. CDR3 nucleotide sequence: TGTGCCAGCAGCTCGATAGCGGGGGACACAGATACGCAGTATTTT. Drawing the rest from reference TRBV7-9 and TRBJ2-3, the complete variable domain is DTGVSQNPRHKITKRGQNVTFRCDPISEHNRLYWYRQTLGQGPEFLTYFQNEAQLEKSRLLSDRFSAERPKGSFSTLEIQRTEQGDSAMYLCASSSIAGDTDTQYFGPGTRLTVL.

The V call is TRBV5-4, the J call TRBJ2-2; 8 bases are shared with TRBD1. Germline-derived CDR1 and CDR2 are SGHNT and YYREEE (reference sequence). The CDR3 consists of 15 residues. V gave up 5 bases and J gave up 3 bases; unmatched junction bases: 6. The CDR3 DNA follows: TGTGCCAGCAGTTCGGACAGGGCTTACACCGGGGAGCTGTTTTTT. This translates into CASSSDRAYTGELFF.

The chain joins TRBV5-6 to TRBJ2-7; D is unclear. CDR3 length: 15 amino acids. V was pared by 4 bases and J by 4 bases, with 18 bases between. CDR1 and CDR2 from the germline V gene are SGHDT and YYEEEE. The CDR3 sequence: CASSPGLELSYEQYF. The DNA for the CDR3 is TGTGCCAGCAGCCCGGGTCTCGAGTTGTCGTACGAGCAGTACTTC. Together with reference TRBV5-6 and TRBJ2-7, the CDR3 gives the full variable domain: DAGVTQSPTHLIKTRGQQVTLRCSPKSGHDTVSWYQQALGQGPQFIFQYYEEEERQRGNFPDRFSGHQFPNYSSELNVNALLLGDSALYLCASSPGLELSYEQYFGPGTRLTVT.

This clone was observed once. This chain uses TRBV15 with TRBJ2-5; either TRBD1 or TRBD2 may fit D (5 bases each). The V gene's germline CDR1 is LNHNV and CDR2 YYDKDF (reference sequence). This CDR3 has 13 amino acids. V was cut by 4 bases and J by 5 bases, with 11 bases left in between. CDR3 amino acids: CATSIRDGETQYF. DNA of the CDR3: TGTGCCACCAGCATCCGGGACGGGGAGACCCAGTACTTC.

The chain combines TRBV19 with TRBJ1-1; D possibly corresponds to TRBD1 (6 bases). The CDR3 runs to 12 residues. Germline V gene sequence: CDR1 LNHDA, CDR2 SQIVND (reference sequence). V was shortened by 8 bases and J by 5 bases, with 12 bases between the two germline ends. The CDR3, as DNA: TGTGCCAGTGCTGCAGGGGTTACTGAAGCTTTCTTT. This sequence encodes CASAAGVTEAFF.

Points on this clone: The same CDR3 can be traced to other DNA sequences in this sample. The chain recombines TRBV28 with TRBJ2-5; no firm D call. The ends were cut back, 6 bases at V and 1 base at J, with 6 bases in the middle. Germline-derived CDR1 and CDR2 are MDHEN and SYDVKM. The CDR3 covers 12 residues. Written as DNA, the CDR3 is TGTGCCAGCAGCCCTCCCCAAGAGACCCAGTACTTC. Protein sequence: CASSPPQETQYF.

V gene TRBV19 combines with J gene TRBJ2-1, with D hard to call. CDR3 length equals 14 residues. Germline CDR1 reads LNHDA; CDR2 reads SQIVND (reference sequence). V was clipped by 0 bases and J by 9 bases, with 12 bases between them. This CDR3 is CASSIDLEGSEQFF. CDR3 in DNA: TGTGCCAGTAGTATAGATCTGGAAGGAAGTGAGCAGTTCTTC.

This rearrangement joins TRBV4-2 to TRBJ2-7; perhaps TRBD2 as D (7 bases). V dropped 4 bases and J dropped 2 bases, with 15 bases sitting between them. Germline V gene lookup returns CDR1 LGHNA and CDR2 YNFKEQ. The CDR3 contains 15 residues. This CDR3 is CASSLGGDTPYEQYF. DNA of the CDR3: TGTGCCAGCAGCCTAGGGGGGGACACACCCTACGAGCAGTACTTC.

The genes are TRBV5-1 and TRBJ2-5, with a weak D call TRBD1 (8 bases). V was cut by 5 bases and J by 1 base, with 12 bases left in between. The CDR3 sequence is 14 residues long. Germline V gives CDR1 SGHRS, CDR2 YFSETQ. The CDR3 here is CASRTGGGQETQYF. The CDR3 nucleotides are TGCGCCAGCAGAACAGGGGGGGGCCAAGAGACCCAGTACTTC.

This chain connects TRBV7-9 to TRBJ2-7, with D maybe TRBD2 (6 bases). Germline-derived CDR1 and CDR2 are SEHNR and FQNEAQ (reference sequence). This CDR3 comprises 13 residues. Between the trimmed V and J ends, which lost 0 bases and 4 bases, there was a span of 7 bases. CDR3 protein: CASSLAGGYEQYF. CDR3 sequence (DNA): TGTGCCAGCAGCTTAGCGGGGGGATACGAGCAGTACTTC.

The chain combines TRBV4-3 with TRBJ2-3; 14 bases are a match to TRBD2. Trimming at V came to 5 bases and at J to 2 bases, leaving 12 bases not matched to a gene. This CDR3 region has 19 residues. CDR1 and CDR2 from the germline V gene are LGHNA and YSLEER. CDR3 in DNA: TGCGCCAGCAGCTATAGCCCGGGACTAGCGGGAGAGTTCACAGATACGCAGTATTTT. Its translation is CASSYSPGLAGEFTDTQYF.

CDR3 sequence reads: CASSRWPDTQYF. CDR3 coding DNA: TGTGCCAGCAGCCGGTGGCCAGATACGCAGTATTTT. The chain couples TRBV7-9 to TRBJ2-3; D uncertain. Germline assignment: CDR1 SEHNR and CDR2 FQNEAQ (reference sequence). This CDR3 is built from 12 residues. Trimming pared 5 bases from V and 4 bases from J, leaving 7 bases between.

The rearrangement links TRBV5-6 to TRBJ2-7, with 9 bases identical to TRBD1. CDR3 length equals 15 residues. V shed 4 bases and J 3 bases; nucleotides not matched to a gene: 8. Germline V CDR1 and CDR2: SGHDT, YYEEEE. This CDR3 reads CASSTSGQGHYEQYF. CDR3 DNA: TGTGCCAGCAGCACCTCGGGACAGGGCCACTACGAGCAGTACTTC.

This clone occurred once. This chain links TRBV7-3 with TRBJ2-7; a weak D match, TRBD2 (6 bases). V shed 0 bases and J shed 7 bases, with 10 bases lying between them. The CDR3 totals 13 residues. CDR1 is SGHTA and CDR2 is FQGTGA in the germline V gene. Here the CDR3 reads CASSLTGSGEQYF. The CDR3 nucleotides are TGTGCCAGCAGCTTAACAGGTAGCGGAGAGCAGTACTTC. The variable domain in full, completed from reference TRBV7-3 and TRBJ2-7, reads GAGVSQTPSNKVTEKGKYVELRCDPISGHTALYWYRQSLGQGPEFLIYFQGTGAADDSGLPNDRFFAVRPEGSVSTLKIQRTERGDSAVYLCASSLTGSGEQYFGPGTRLTVT.